What follows describes a single T cell receptor (beta chain). This sample includes further DNA sequences coding for the same CDR3. Study processing details: Built for papillary thyroid cancer, a distant-metastasis classifier drew on CDR3 differences across clinicopathological groups. TCRdb re-called the PCR reads with MiXCR. TCRdb's processing, not the study's, gives the V and J calls here. Of 50,000 or so clones listed, about 20% are singletons. These data come from a study of metastatic and nonmetastatic thyroid tumors. Study background: Repertoires from blood and tumor or nodule tissue of malignant and benign thyroid patients were compared.

Not a single patient had been given any form of treatment at any point before undergoing thyroid surgery. This TCR derives from a male donor with papillary thyroid cancer or a benign thyroid nodule (not recorded which). Some clones in this sample may be carry-over from other donors' samples. Sequenced input: blood.

CDR3 coding DNA: TGCGCCAGCAGCGGCACTAGCGGTAATGCCGGGGAGCTGTTTTTT. Encoded protein: CASSGTSGNAGELFF. The chain uses TRBV5-1 and TRBJ2-2; 8 bases are shared with TRBD2. Germline assignment: CDR1 SGHRS and CDR2 YFSETQ. V was clipped by 4 bases and J by 6 bases; unmatched bases: 8. The CDR3 loop spans 15 amino acids.